These 12 T cell receptor beta chains came from one sample sequenced in a study of naive and memory T cell subsets. The beta constant-region primer was an equimolar mix of two oligonucleotides covering TRBC1 and TRBC2. Four rounds of PCR amplified the ligated cDNA using nested alpha and beta constant-region primers plus SP2. A single record per CDR3 protein comes from TCRdb applying MiXCR to the UMI-ligation and nested PCR reads. There are about 90,000 distinct CDR3 sequences in the sample; 11% occur only once, and roughly 0.13% lies in the top ten. The antigens these receptors bind are not known. Findings and caveats of the study: Naive repertoires, especially CD8, held a few larger clonotypes, possibly memory cells re-expressing CD45RA.

The material sequenced was naive CD4+ T cells from blood. The receptor source for this set is a human donor in good health.

This clonotype occurred many times. The V call is TRBV7-3, the J call TRBJ2-3; no firm D call. CDR1 and CDR2 (germline): SGHTA, FQGTGA. Trimming pared 2 bases from V and 2 bases from J, leaving 11 bases between. The CDR3 is 15 residues long. The CDR3 spells CASSLQALPTDTQYF. Here the CDR3 DNA reads TGTGCCAGCAGCTTACAAGCGTTGCCCACAGATACGCAGTATTTT.

The chain has TRBV29-1 and TRBJ2-5; D could derive from TRBD1 or TRBD2 (5 bases each). V gave up 4 bases and J gave up 0 bases, with 18 bases separating them. CDR3 length equals 16 residues. Germline V gene data show CDR1 as SQVTM and CDR2 as ANQGSEA. CDR3 bases: TGCAGCGTTGCGGTGTTCGGGACGGGATACCAAGAGACCCAGTACTTC. It yields the protein CSVAVFGTGYQETQYF.

CDR3: CASSTTAGTSTKNEQFF. The CDR3 DNA sequence: TGTGCCAGCAGTACTACTGCCGGGACCTCGACCAAGAATGAGCAGTTCTTC. The rearrangement uses TRBV9 and TRBJ2-1; D possibly matches TRBD1 or TRBD2 (5 bases each). The CDR3 extends over 17 amino acids. Germline-derived CDR1 and CDR2 are SGDLS and YYNGEE. V lost 5 bases to trimming and J lost 7 bases, with 25 bases between them.

A few counts support this clonotype. Here the CDR3 DNA reads TGCAGTGCTAGTCAGCAGGTCCGGGAGACCCAGTACTTC. Its protein product is CSASQQVRETQYF. The chain combines TRBV20-1 with TRBJ2-5; no firm D call. This CDR3 is 13 amino acids long. V lost 3 bases and J lost 5, with 13 bases in between. Germline CDR1 and CDR2: DFQATT and SNEGSKA (reference sequence).

CDR3 bases: TGTGCCAGCAGTTTAGTGCAGGGATCGTTCTCGGGGATACTAGCCAAAAACATTCAGTACTTC. Translated, it gives CASSLVQGSFSGILAKNIQYF. The chain combines TRBV28 with TRBJ2-4; D assignment may be TRBD1 or TRBD2 (5 bases each). Deletions cut 2 bases from V and 0 bases from J, with 26 bases between. The CDR3 totals 21 residues. CDR1 MDHEN and CDR2 SYDVKM come from the germline V gene.

This chain links TRBV12-3 or TRBV12-4 with TRBJ1-6; D is unclear. V was clipped by 6 bases and J by 6 bases, with 6 bases between them. The CDR3 has 12 residues. Here the CDR3 reads CASSIGNSPLHF. The CDR3 nucleotides read TGTGCCAGCAGCATCGGTAATTCACCCCTCCACTTT.

This clonotype occurred a few times. The chain recombines TRBV6-2 or TRBV6-3 with TRBJ1-5, with 11 bases identical to TRBD1. V shed 6 bases and J 0 bases; nucleotides not matched to a gene: 13. Germline V gene lookup returns CDR1 MNHEY and CDR2 SVGEGT. The CDR3 is 19 amino acids. CDR3 amino acids: CASSHLPGQGEVSNQPQHF. The CDR3, as DNA: TGTGCCAGCAGCCATCTGCCGGGACAGGGGGAGGTTAGCAATCAGCCCCAGCATTTT.

A few counts support this clonotype. The chain carries TRBV13 and TRBJ2-4, with D perhaps matching TRBD2 (5 bases). The V end was cut by 5 bases, the J end by 1 base, with 18 bases between. In germline, CDR1 is PRHDT, CDR2 FYEKMQ (reference sequence). The CDR3 covers 17 residues. Here the CDR3 reads CASSQKSGSPAKNIQYF. As DNA, the CDR3 is TGTGCCAGCAGCCAAAAATCGGGATCTCCGGCCAAAAACATTCAGTACTTC.

This clonotype appeared a few times. This rearrangement joins TRBV7-2 to TRBJ2-7; 8 bases agree with TRBD2. The junction had 6 bases not matched to a gene; V was cut back by 1 base and J by 7 bases. CDR1 is SGHTA and CDR2 is FQGNSA in the germline V gene. The CDR3 runs 14 residues. CDR3 DNA sequence: TGTGCCAGCAGCTTAGATGGGGGACTAGGGGAGCAGTACTTC. Translation: CASSLDGGLGEQYF.

The table lists this clonotype with a few counts. The chain combines TRBV18 with TRBJ1-1; TRBD1 matches 7 bases. Germline values: CDR1 KGHSH, CDR2 LQKENI. V dropped 3 bases and J dropped 2; count of bases not matched to a gene: 12. This CDR3 comprises 17 residues. The CDR3 region is CASSPRVKTGINTEAFF. The CDR3 bases are TGTGCCAGCTCACCCCGCGTTAAGACAGGGATTAACACTGAAGCTTTCTTT.

V usage is TRBV12-3 or TRBV12-4 and J usage is TRBJ1-6, with D perhaps matching TRBD1 (6 bases). The CDR3 totals 14 residues. Trimming cost V 4 bases and J 9 bases, with 13 bases left between them. CDR3 bases: TGTGCCAGCAGTTACCAGGGGATCGGTTCACCCCTCCACTTT. Translated, it gives CASSYQGIGSPLHF.

This clonotype was seen only a few times. The V gene is TRBV7-9, the J gene TRBJ2-1, with D maybe TRBD2 (6 bases). The CDR3 covers 17 residues. The germline CDR1 and CDR2 sequences are SEHNR and FQNEAQ (reference sequence). Deletions cut 2 bases from V and 7 bases from J, with 21 bases between. The CDR3 region is CASSLKGYGQTSNEQFF. In DNA, the CDR3 is TGTGCCAGCAGCTTAAAAGGGTACGGGCAGACTAGTAATGAGCAGTTCTTC.